Listed here are 19 T cell receptor beta chains from one sample, sequenced in a study of blood T cells in healthy people across ages. A second roughly 6 to 11 cycle PCR used barcoded and J-beta primers. Using its own MiXCR run on the 5' RACE reads, TCRdb lists one record per CDR3 protein. The table includes some 900,000 distinct CDR3 sequences, 48% detected once. Sequencing was carried out using blood. Every receptor here comes from a man aged 30 to 45 in good health.

This clonotype was detected only once. V and J are TRBV6-1 and TRBJ2-1; maybe TRBD2 (7 bases). CDR3 length equals 15 residues. The germline V gene encodes CDR1 MNHNS and CDR2 SASEGT. V shed 7 bases and J shed 3 bases, with 16 bases lying between them. This chain's CDR3 is CASIVAGASYNEQFF. The CDR3 bases are TGTGCCAGCATTGTGGCGGGGGCCAGCTACAATGAGCAGTTCTTC.

In regard to this clonotype: A read error is possible here, since a much larger clone lies one base away. J is TRBJ1-5 and V is TRBV28; a possible D gene is TRBD1 (6 bases). This CDR3 is 12 amino acids long. Trimming cost V 6 bases and J 11 bases, with 14 bases left between them. Germline V gene sequence: CDR1 MDHEN, CDR2 SYDVKM. CDR3 sequence reads: CASRSGTLSQHF. DNA of the CDR3: TGTGCCAGCAGATCCGGGACACTCTCCCAGCATTTT.

This clonotype was counted only a few times. J is TRBJ2-7 and V is TRBV24-1, with 7 positions matching TRBD1. Germline lookup yields CDR1 KGHDR and CDR2 SFDVKD. The CDR3 runs to 15 residues. The V segment lost 4 bases and the J segment 0 bases; nucleotides outside the gene matches: 5. CDR3 residues: CATSDRDSLSYEQYF. The CDR3 region has the DNA TGTGCCACCAGTGACAGGGACAGTCTCTCCTACGAGCAGTACTTC.

This chain joins TRBV5-1 and TRBJ1-1; D unclear. Trimming shortened V by 7 bases and J by 1 base, and 11 bases separated the two germline ends. This CDR3 comprises 13 residues. CDR1 and CDR2 (germline): SGHRS, YFSETQ. The CDR3 nucleotides are TGCGCCAGCTCAAAGGTTTCGAACACTGAAGCTTTCTTT. This translates into CASSKVSNTEAFF.

As for this clonotype: A read error is possible here, since a much larger clone lies one base away. This sequence joins TRBV29-1 and TRBJ2-7, with a weak D call TRBD1 (5 bases). CDR3 length: 12 residues. The germline V and J ends were trimmed by 4 bases and 5 bases, with 12 bases remaining between them. Germline CDR1 reads SQVTM; CDR2 reads ANQGSEA. CDR3 bases: TGCAGCGTTGGGGGCAAGAAGAACGAGCAGTACTTC. This sequence encodes CSVGGKKNEQYF.

In this sample, this clonotype turned up a few times. In DNA, the CDR3 is TGTGCCAGCAGTACTTTGACAGGTCTCTACAATGAGCAGTTCTTC. Its translation is CASSTLTGLYNEQFF. The chain is built from TRBV6-5 and TRBJ2-1, with D possibly matching TRBD1 (6 bases). Germline-derived CDR1 and CDR2 are MNHEY and SVGAGI. Between the trimmed V and J ends, which lost 5 bases and 3 bases, there was a span of 14 bases. The CDR3 totals 15 residues.

The CDR3 is CASSLGGTVLNTEAFF. CDR3 bases: TGTGCCAGCAGCTTAGGAGGGACAGTCTTGAACACTGAAGCTTTCTTT. The chain recombines TRBV7-9 with TRBJ1-1, with 7 bases fitting TRBD1. Germline CDR1 and CDR2: SEHNR and FQNEAQ (reference sequence). With V trimmed by 1 base and J by 0 bases, 5 bases remained unmatched. CDR3 length: 16 residues.

The J gene is TRBJ2-4, the V gene TRBV14; 10 nucleotides line up with TRBD1. CDR3 size: 13 residues. CDR1 and CDR2 (germline): SGHDN, FVKESK. V lost 6 bases and J lost 8; bases outside the gene matches: 4. CDR3 in DNA: TGTGCCAGCAGACAGACAGGGGGCCACATTCAGTACTTC. It codes for CASRQTGGHIQYF.

CDR3 protein: CASERQGAGNEQFF. The CDR3 DNA sequence: TGTGCCAGCGAAAGACAGGGGGCGGGGAATGAGCAGTTCTTC. The chain is built from TRBV9 and TRBJ2-1, with 10 bases aligning to TRBD1. The ends lost 7 bases at V and 7 bases at J; junction bases unmatched: 8. The CDR3 runs to 14 residues. Germline V CDR1 and CDR2: SGDLS, YYNGEE.

This clonotype was seen a few times. The chain carries TRBV7-2 and TRBJ2-1, with unresolved D. The ends were cut back, 1 base at V and 0 bases at J, with 10 bases in the middle. The CDR3 runs 16 residues. Germline loops: CDR1 SGHTA, CDR2 FQGNSA. The CDR3 sequence is CASSLEVYSSYNEQFF. The CDR3 DNA reads TGTGCCAGCAGCTTAGAGGTCTATAGCTCCTACAATGAGCAGTTCTTC.

The CDR3 nucleotides are TGTGCCAGCAGCAAACCGGGGACAGCCGAGGAGCAGTACTTC. Its translation is CASSKPGTAEEQYF. The chain is built from TRBV21-1 and TRBJ2-7; TRBD1, the table's D call, lacks a check against the DNA. TRBV21-1 is termed a pseudogene. The CDR3 covers 14 residues.

This chain uses TRBV6-5 with TRBJ2-3; weak D call: TRBD1 (5 bases). The CDR3 is 13 residues long. CDR1 is MNHEY and CDR2 is SVGAGI in the germline V gene. V was clipped by 5 bases and J by 6 bases, with 12 bases between them. The CDR3 DNA is TGTGCCAGCAGTACCATCCCAGGGGATACGCAGTATTTT. Amino acid sequence: CASSTIPGDTQYF.

This clonotype was detected only a few times. At one of its ends the junction is not consistent with the germline gene, which may arise from a read error. The CDR3 protein is CAIRGDSQMNTEAFF. The DNA of the CDR3 is TGTGCCATCAGAGGGGACAGCCAGATGAACACTGAGGCTTTCTTT. V gene TRBV10-3 combines with J gene TRBJ1-1, with 7 bases matching TRBD1. The CDR3 contains 15 residues. Germline assignment: CDR1 ENHRY and CDR2 SYGVKD.

This clonotype was counted a few times. The CDR3 loop is CSVDLAGGETQYF. The DNA for the CDR3 is TGCAGCGTTGACCTAGCGGGCGGGGAGACCCAGTACTTC. The gene calls are TRBV29-1 and TRBJ2-5, with TRBD2 matching 8 bases. Germline V gene sequence: CDR1 SQVTM, CDR2 ANQGSEA. V trimming: 3 bases; J trimming: 5 bases; junction bases outside the gene matches: 5. There are 13 residues in the CDR3. Looking up the rest from reference TRBV29-1 and TRBJ2-5 gives the full variable domain: SAVISQKPSRDICQRGTSLTIQCQVDSQVTMMFWYRQQPGQSLTLIATANQGSEATYESGFVIDKFPISRPNLTFSTLTVSNMSPEDSSIYLCSVDLAGGETQYFGPGTRLLVL.

This clonotype was recorded a few times. This chain links TRBV6-1 with TRBJ2-1; the D is unclear. CDR1 and CDR2 from the germline V gene are MNHNS and SASEGT. There are 15 residues in the CDR3. V lost 7 bases and J 7 bases, leaving 20 bases between the germline ends. CDR3 sequence reads: CASTSNRPAANEQFF. The DNA of the CDR3 is TGTGCCAGCACCTCGAACCGCCCCGCGGCTAATGAGCAGTTCTTC.

As to this clonotype: At one end the junction does not follow the germline gene, possibly because of a read error. The V gene is TRBV6-5, the J gene TRBJ2-7; D remains unclear. The CDR3 spans 14 residues. Germline CDR1 is MNHEY and CDR2 is SVGAGI. The CDR3 DNA sequence: TGTGCCAGCAGTTACTCAAGAGACTCCTACGAGCAGTGCTTC. Translation: CASSYSRDSYEQCF.

This clonotype turned up a few times. The chain links TRBV20-1 to TRBJ2-7, with unresolved D. V was cut by 1 base and J by 0 bases, with 13 bases left in between. The CDR3 spans 15 residues. Germline V gives CDR1 DFQATT, CDR2 SNEGSKA (reference sequence). The CDR3 loop reads CSARASATSSYEQYF. The CDR3 DNA sequence: TGCAGTGCTAGAGCTTCGGCAACGAGCTCCTACGAGCAGTACTTC.

CDR3 in amino acids: CASRAKNIQYF. The CDR3, as DNA: TGTGCCAGCAGGGCCAAAAACATTCAGTACTTC. This rearrangement joins TRBV12-3 or TRBV12-4 to TRBJ2-4; D unclear. The V end was cut by 6 bases, the J end by 1 base, with 1 base between. The CDR3 totals 11 residues.

The chain joins TRBV4-1 to TRBJ2-1, with 9 nucleotides matching TRBD2. CDR3 length equals 17 residues. The V gene's germline CDR1 is MGHRA and CDR2 YSYEKL. J gave up 10 bases and V 4 bases, and 17 bases lay outside the gene matches. The CDR3 nucleotides are TGCGCCAGCAGCCCATTCGTTAGCGGGGGCCCTCTCTTGGAGCAGTTCTTC. It translates to CASSPFVSGGPLLEQFF.